Listed below are T cell receptor beta chains from one sample, sequenced in a study of cytomegalovirus exposure and HLA in healthy donors. Using immunoSEQ multiplex PCR, the repertoire was profiled, and TCRdb retains in-frame clones only, with some absent. The sample yields 150,000 to 200,000 clones, 84% seen once. The sample was PBMCs. The receptors stem from a man aged 18-30 years in good health and CMV-seronegative. Both conserved end residues are part of each CDR3. D genes are given only for firm matches. Clone sizes are given selectively: once, few, many, or a class where the clone is expanded.

v_gene	len	j_gene	d_gene	abundance	CDR3nt	CDR3aa
TRBV5-4	14	TRBJ1-1	.	.	TGTGCCAGCAGCTGGGGCGTCACGAACACTGAAGCTTTCTTT	CASSWGVTNTEAFF
TRBV7-6	14	TRBJ2-7	.	.	TGTGCCACCGTTCGGGAGGGACAGACCTACGGGCAGTACTTC	CATVREGQTYGQYF
TRBV5-6	15	TRBJ2-3	TRBD2	.	TGTGCCAGCAGACGGACTAGCTGGGCGGGAGATACGCAGTATTTT	CASRRTSWAGDTQYF
TRBV28	15	TRBJ2-2	.	.	TGTGCCAGCAGCCGGGCAGGGTCAAAGTCCGGGGAGCTGTTTTTT	CASSRAGSKSGELFF
TRBV2	11	TRBJ2-1	.	.	TGTGCCAGCAGTCCCTGGAGTGAGCAGTTCTTC	CASSPWSEQFF
TRBV6-1	15	TRBJ1-6	TRBD1	.	TGTGCCAGCAGTGCCGGGACAGGGGATCGCTCACCCCTCCACTTT	CASSAGTGDRSPLHF
TRBV11-2	15	TRBJ1-1	TRBD1	.	TGTGCCAGCAGCGACCGGACAGGAGGGAGAACTGAAGCTTTCTTT	CASSDRTGGRTEAFF
TRBV6-5	12	TRBJ2-7	.	.	TGTGCCAGCAACAGGGCTGGGTACGAGCAGTACTTC	CASNRAGYEQYF
TRBV29-1	18	TRBJ2-7	TRBD2	.	TGCAGCGTTGAAGGCGGGGGACTAGCGGGAGGGGACCCCTACGAGCAGTACTTC	CSVEGGGLAGGDPYEQYF
TRBV11-2	17	TRBJ2-1	TRBD2	.	TGTGCCAGCAGCCCAGCAGGGCTAGCGGGGAGATACAATGAGCAGTTCTTC	CASSPAGLAGRYNEQFF
TRBV28	12	TRBJ2-7	.	.	TGTGCCACCACAGTTTCGGGGAGCGAGCAGTACTTC	CATTVSGSEQYF
TRBV7-3	16	TRBJ2-2	TRBD1	many	TGTGCCAGCAGCTTAGACCCACAGGGGGTGTTCGGGGAGCTGTTTTTT	CASSLDPQGVFGELFF
TRBV28	17	TRBJ1-3	TRBD1	.	TGTGCCAGCAGTCTCATACAGGGGGATACCTCTGGAAACACCATATATTTT	CASSLIQGDTSGNTIYF
TRBV28	16	TRBJ1-5	TRBD1	.	TGTGCCAGCAGGGACTCCCGGGACAGGGGGCATCAGCCCCAGCATTTT	CASRDSRDRGHQPQHF
TRBV6-1	14	TRBJ2-3	TRBD2	.	TGTGCCAGCACTCTAGCGGGAGGGCCAGATACGCAGTATTTT	CASTLAGGPDTQYF
TRBV28	18	TRBJ1-5	TRBD1	.	TGTGCCAGCAGTTCCCGAGGGGGCCGAGGATATAGCAATCAGCCCCAGCATTTT	CASSSRGGRGYSNQPQHF
TRBV29-1	13	TRBJ2-7	.	.	TGCAGCGTTGTGGGGGCGGGCCTCCCCGAGCAGTACTTC	CSVVGAGLPEQYF
TRBV10-3	14	TRBJ1-4	.	.	TGTGCCATCAGTGAGTTTGAACGGGAAGAAAAACTGTTTTTT	CAISEFEREEKLFF
TRBV9	17	TRBJ2-1	.	.	TGTGCCAGCAGCGTAGCTACAGGGAGGGGGGTGATCGATGAGCAGTTCTTC	CASSVATGRGVIDEQFF
TRBV5-1	17	TRBJ2-7	.	.	TGCGCCAGCAGCTCGGTGGGTTCCGGGAGTCCCCACTACGAGCAGTACTTC	CASSSVGSGSPHYEQYF
TRBV4-1	19	TRBJ2-1	TRBD1	.	TGCGCCAGCAGCCAATCTCAAAGGGGGCGCCGGACTTCCTACAATGAGCAGTTCTTC	CASSQSQRGRRTSYNEQFF
TRBV5-4	15	TRBJ2-7	.	.	TGTGCCAGCAGCTTGGGGGGGACTCGATCCTACGAGCAGTACTTC	CASSLGGTRSYEQYF
TRBV5-6	15	TRBJ1-4	.	.	TGTGCCAGCAGCTTGCGTTCAGGGCGTAATGAAAAACTGTTTTTT	CASSLRSGRNEKLFF
TRBV5-1	16	TRBJ2-5	TRBD1	once	TGCGCCAGCAGCTTGTTAGGGACAGGGCAGCAAGAGACCCAGTACTTC	CASSLLGTGQQETQYF
TRBV5-1	14	TRBJ2-3	TRBD2	.	TGCGCCAGCAGTTTTAGCGGGAGCACAGATACGCAGTATTTT	CASSFSGSTDTQYF
TRBV4-3	17	TRBJ1-1	.	.	TGCGCCAGCAGCCAAGATTGGGAGGGGGGAATGAACACTGAAGCTTTCTTT	CASSQDWEGGMNTEAFF
TRBV6-5	16	TRBJ1-2	.	.	TGTGCCAGCAGTTACGTTGGCCAGGGGACCAACTATGGCTACACCTTC	CASSYVGQGTNYGYTF
TRBV4-1	17	TRBJ2-7	TRBD1	.	TGCGCCAGCAGCCACCCCGGCCGGACAGGGACCCGCTACGAGCAGTACTTC	CASSHPGRTGTRYEQYF
TRBV9	15	TRBJ2-4	TRBD2	.	TGTGCCAGCAGCGCTGAAGCGGGGTCGGCGAACATTCAGTACTTC	CASSAEAGSANIQYF
TRBV29-1	14	TRBJ2-3	.	.	TGCAGCGTTGCGATTCAAGCAAGCACAGATACGCAGTATTTT	CSVAIQASTDTQYF
TRBV6-5	14	TRBJ1-4	.	.	TGTGCCAGCAGATACAGCGGGGTTAGGGAAAAACTGTTTTTT	CASRYSGVREKLFF
TRBV6-5	16	TRBJ1-1	.	.	TGTGCCAGCAGTTACAGGGGGACCCTGATGAACACTGAAGCTTTCTTT	CASSYRGTLMNTEAFF
TRBV2	14	TRBJ2-2	.	once	TGTGCCAGCAAGCGGTCAGGGAACACCGGGGAGCTGTTTTTT	CASKRSGNTGELFF
TRBV7-9	13	TRBJ2-1	.	once	TGTGCCAGCAGCTTAAATGCAGGGCTTGTGAGAATCTTC	CASSLNAGLVRIF
TRBV27	13	TRBJ1-5	.	.	TGTGCCAGCAGTTTGCGTTACAATCAGCCCCAGCATTTT	CASSLRYNQPQHF
TRBV6-5	12	TRBJ2-1	.	.	TGTGCCAGCAGCTCCACTAGTTGGGAGCAGTTCTTC	CASSSTSWEQFF
TRBV29-1	15	TRBJ2-2	TRBD1	.	TGCAGCGTTGAAGCTCCGGGACAGGGGGCCGGGGAGCTGTTTTTT	CSVEAPGQGAGELFF
TRBV18	14	TRBJ2-5	.	.	TGTGCCAGCTCACCACCAGGGAGGCAAGAGACCCAGTACTTC	CASSPPGRQETQYF
TRBV9	15	TRBJ2-1	.	.	TGTGCCAGCAGCGTAAGTCAGGGGTCCTACAATGAGCAGTTCTTC	CASSVSQGSYNEQFF
TRBV5-4	18	TRBJ1-1	TRBD1	.	TGTGCCAGCAGCGGCAGCCCCCGGGACAGGCCAGTGAACACTGAAGCTTTCTTT	CASSGSPRDRPVNTEAFF
TRBV28	13	TRBJ2-7	.	.	TGTGCCAGCAGCTTCAGGGGTGGCGGGGAGCAGTACTTC	CASSFRGGGEQYF
TRBV6-4	13	TRBJ1-6	.	medium-sized	TGTGCCAGCAGTCAGGCCGATAATTCACCCCTCCACTTT	CASSQADNSPLHF
TRBV27	18	TRBJ2-2	TRBD2	.	TGTGCCAGCAGTCCCCTCCCCAAAACTAGCGGGGTCACCGGGGAGCTGTTTTTT	CASSPLPKTSGVTGELFF
TRBV28	14	TRBJ2-3	.	.	TGTGCCAGCAGGGGGCGGGGAAGCACAGATACGCAGTATTTT	CASRGRGSTDTQYF
TRBV5-4	16	TRBJ2-1	.	.	TGTGCCAGCAGCTTGGAGGTGGGAGTACCCTACAATGAGCAGTTCTTC	CASSLEVGVPYNEQFF
TRBV5-1	15	TRBJ2-5	.	.	TGCGCCAGCATCGACAAGACAGATCTCCAAGAGACCCAGTACTTC	CASIDKTDLQETQYF
TRBV6-5	13	TRBJ2-7	TRBD1	.	TGTGCCAGCAGGGCGACAGGGGACCACGAGCAGTACTTC	CASRATGDHEQYF
TRBV20-1	11	TRBJ2-1	.	.	TGCAGTGCTACTAAAACCAATGAGCAGTTCTTC	CSATKTNEQFF
TRBV9	16	TRBJ2-3	TRBD1	.	TGTGCCAGCAGCCTAAGACAGGGAAGAGGGACAGATACGCAGTATTTT	CASSLRQGRGTDTQYF
TRBV7-2	15	TRBJ2-1	.	.	TGTGCCAGCAGCTTAGCGCGGATAGGCATCAATGAGCAGTTCTTC	CASSLARIGINEQFF
TRBV27	13	TRBJ2-7	.	.	TGTGCCAGCCGCCGGGACACTTACTACGAGCAGTACTTC	CASRRDTYYEQYF
TRBV7-2	15	TRBJ2-3	TRBD1	.	TGTGCCAGCAGCTTCAGACAGGGCCTCCCAGATACGCAGTATTTT	CASSFRQGLPDTQYF
TRBV7-9	12	TRBJ1-3	.	.	TGTGCCAGCAGTTACCATCAGGGCACCATATATTTT	CASSYHQGTIYF
TRBV28	14	TRBJ1-2	.	.	TGTGCCAGCTGCCTGGGGGGAACTAACTATGGCTACACCTTC	CASCLGGTNYGYTF
TRBV28	13	TRBJ1-2	.	.	TGTGCCACCGCCGACAGGTTACCATATGGCTACACCTTC	CATADRLPYGYTF
TRBV13	13	TRBJ2-7	TRBD2	.	TGTGCCAGCAGCACGCGGGAGATCAGCGAGCAGTACTTC	CASSTREISEQYF
TRBV5-8	12	TRBJ2-7	.	few	TGTGCCAGCAGCTTGACCGGGGACGAGCAGTACTTC	CASSLTGDEQYF
TRBV25-1	11	TRBJ2-7	.	.	TGTGCCAGCAGCCTATCCTACGAGCAGTACTTC	CASSLSYEQYF
TRBV5-6	14	TRBJ1-4	.	.	TGTGCCAGCAGCTTCGCAGGGGCAAATGAAAAACTGTTTTTT	CASSFAGANEKLFF